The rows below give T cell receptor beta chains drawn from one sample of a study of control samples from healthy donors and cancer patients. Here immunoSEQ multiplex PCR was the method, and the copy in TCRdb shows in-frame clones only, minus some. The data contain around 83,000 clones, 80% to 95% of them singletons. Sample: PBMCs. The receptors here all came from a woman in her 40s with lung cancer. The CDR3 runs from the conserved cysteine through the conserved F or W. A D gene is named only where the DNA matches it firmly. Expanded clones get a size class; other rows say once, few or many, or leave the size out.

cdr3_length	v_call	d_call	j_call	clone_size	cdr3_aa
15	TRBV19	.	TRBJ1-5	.	CASSMGTTFQQPQHF
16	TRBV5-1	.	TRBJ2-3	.	CASSLESLSGTDTQYF
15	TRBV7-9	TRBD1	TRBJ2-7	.	CASSLGQGYSYEQYF
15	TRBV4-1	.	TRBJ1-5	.	CASSQAPYSNQPQHF
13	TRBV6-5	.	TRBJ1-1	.	CASSSGGITEAFF
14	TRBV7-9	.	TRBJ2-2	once	CASSFRTDTGELFF
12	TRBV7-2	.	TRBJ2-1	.	CASSPGVNEQFF
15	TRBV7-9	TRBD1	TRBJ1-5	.	CASSLDRGENQPQHF
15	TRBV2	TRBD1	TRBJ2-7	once	CASSPPDRGGNEQYF
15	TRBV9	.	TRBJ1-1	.	CASSGQTGTNTEAFF
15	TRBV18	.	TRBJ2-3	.	CASSPGTRNQDTQYF
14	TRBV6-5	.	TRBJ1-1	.	CASSLGPPSTEAFF
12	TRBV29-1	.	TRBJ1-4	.	CSVSNGNEKLFF
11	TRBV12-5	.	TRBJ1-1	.	CASGPGLGAFF
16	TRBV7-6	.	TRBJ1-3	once	CASSLAAGSSGNTIYF
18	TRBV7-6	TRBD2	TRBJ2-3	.	CASSLILAGGLGTDTQYF
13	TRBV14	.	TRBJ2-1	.	CASSQDIWDEQFF
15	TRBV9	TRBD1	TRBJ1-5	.	CASSAGTVGGQPQHF
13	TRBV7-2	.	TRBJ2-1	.	CASSLVKSNEQFF
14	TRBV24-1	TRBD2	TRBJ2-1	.	CATSVGGGPNEQFF
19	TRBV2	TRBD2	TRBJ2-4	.	CASSEQLAGGSLAKNIQYF
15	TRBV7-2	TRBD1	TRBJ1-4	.	CASSFLPGQGGKLFF
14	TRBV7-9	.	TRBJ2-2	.	CALRGGSDTGELFF
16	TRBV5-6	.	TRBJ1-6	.	CASSSDSRRYNSPLHF
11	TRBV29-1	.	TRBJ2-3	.	CSVEDSPGQYF
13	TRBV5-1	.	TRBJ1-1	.	CASSLQGNTEAFF
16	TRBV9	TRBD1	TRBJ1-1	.	CASSEGATGLNTEAFF
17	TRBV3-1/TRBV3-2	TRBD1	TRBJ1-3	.	CASSARDRGLSGNTIYF
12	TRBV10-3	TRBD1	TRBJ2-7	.	CATWTGSYEQYF
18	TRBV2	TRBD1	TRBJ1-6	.	CASSAVTGGITYNSPLHF
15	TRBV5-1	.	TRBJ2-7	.	CASSLRDTVSYEQYF
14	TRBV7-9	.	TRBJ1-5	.	CASSLGQGNQPQHF
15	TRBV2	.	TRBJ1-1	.	CASGTAAGSTGEAFF
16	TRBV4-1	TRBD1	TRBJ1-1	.	CASSPGQGSWNTEAFF